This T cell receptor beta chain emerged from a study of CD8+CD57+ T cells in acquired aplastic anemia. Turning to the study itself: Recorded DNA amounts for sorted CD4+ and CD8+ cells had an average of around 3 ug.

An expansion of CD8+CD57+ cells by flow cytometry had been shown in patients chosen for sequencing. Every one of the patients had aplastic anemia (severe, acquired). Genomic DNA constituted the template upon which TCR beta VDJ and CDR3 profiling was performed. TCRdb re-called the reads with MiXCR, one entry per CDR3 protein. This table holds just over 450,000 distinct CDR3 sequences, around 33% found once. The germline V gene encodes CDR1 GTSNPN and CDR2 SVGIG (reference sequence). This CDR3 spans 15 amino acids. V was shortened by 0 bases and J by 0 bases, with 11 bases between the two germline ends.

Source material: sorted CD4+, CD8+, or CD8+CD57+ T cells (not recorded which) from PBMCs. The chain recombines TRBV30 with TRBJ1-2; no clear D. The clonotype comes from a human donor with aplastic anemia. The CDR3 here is CAWSVRAATNYGYTF. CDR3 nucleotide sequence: TGTGCCTGGAGTGTACGGGCGGCTACTAACTATGGCTACACCTTC.